The 22 T cell receptor beta chains in this list originate from one sample, sequenced in a study of T-cell reconstitution after alpha-beta-depleted transplantation in children. For TCRbeta, the library was prepared with unique molecular identifiers. TCRdb used MiXCR to reprocess the PCR reads, holding one entry per CDR3 protein. The profile shows hundreds of thousands of distinct CDR3 sequences, roughly a tenth of them singletons. Sequencing was performed on PBMCs, taken before TCRalphabeta/CD19-depleted stem cell transplant. The receptor set was obtained from a child younger than 10 with inherited bone marrow failure, due to receive a stem cell transplant.

The V and J genes are TRBV2 and TRBJ2-2; D gene uncertain. V shed 4 bases and J shed 0 bases, with 12 bases lying between them. This CDR3 has 16 amino acids. CDR1 SNHLY and CDR2 FYNNEI come from the germline V gene. CDR3 loop: CASSGDSTTNTGELFF. The DNA of the CDR3 is TGTGCCAGCAGTGGAGATTCAACGACGAACACCGGGGAGCTGTTTTTT.

On this clonotype itself: This could be a read error, since a much larger clone is one nucleotide away. The chain is built from TRBV2 and TRBJ1-1, with a possible D match to TRBD1 (5 bases). Germline assignment: CDR1 SNHLY and CDR2 FYNNEI. The CDR3 is 16 residues long. The chain's CDR3 is CASSDQGPAMNTETFF. The CDR3 DNA is TGTGCCAGCAGTGATCAGGGACCGGCAATGAACACTGAAACTTTCTTT.

This clonotype was seen many times. V is TRBV2 and J is TRBJ2-1, with 10 bases that match TRBD2. V was pared by 6 bases and J by 5 bases, with 4 bases of the junction left unmatched. This CDR3 region has 14 residues. Germline CDR1 is SNHLY and CDR2 is FYNNEI. This chain's CDR3 is CASRLAGPDNEQFF. CDR3 in DNA: TGTGCCAGCAGACTAGCGGGACCCGACAATGAGCAGTTCTTC.

This clonotype appeared a single time. Just one base apart from a much larger clone, this may be a read error. The chain recombines TRBV6-5 with TRBJ2-1, with 11 bases fitting TRBD2. The junction had 9 bases not matched to a gene; V was cut back by 4 bases and J by 7 bases. Looked up from germline, CDR1 is MNHEY and CDR2 is SVGAGI. There are 16 residues in the CDR3. The CDR3 nucleotides are TGTGCCAGCAGTTCTAGTAGCGGGAGGGTCGGTAATGAGCAGTTCTTC. Protein product: CASSSSSGRVGNEQFF.

There are many counts of this clonotype. J is TRBJ2-1 and V is TRBV25-1, with D maybe TRBD2 (5 bases). V shed 7 bases and J shed 7 bases, with 8 bases lying between them. The V gene's germline CDR1 is MGHDK and CDR2 SYGVNS. CDR3 length: 11 residues. CDR3 in DNA: TGTGCCAGCACCGGCGGGAATGAGCAGTTCTTC. Translating it yields CASTGGNEQFF.

At least ten counts were recorded for this clonotype. The chain links TRBV29-1 to TRBJ2-1; 7 bases map to TRBD2. CDR1 and CDR2 (germline): SQVTM, ANQGSEA. CDR3 length: 11 amino acids. V lost 3 bases to trimming and J lost 14 bases; unmatched junction nucleotides: 7. CDR3: CSVEDEAGEFF. The CDR3 nucleotides read TGCAGCGTTGAGGACGAGGCGGGGGAGTTCTTC.

Points on this clonotype: The conserved phenylalanine or tryptophan is not found at the CDR3 terminus, so this likely reflects a read error. The CDR3 DNA sequence: TGTGCCAGCAGTTTATCCCCCGGGACTAGCGTTAGCAATGAGCAGTTCTCC. It specifies CASSLSPGTSVSNEQFS. The gene calls are TRBV27 and TRBJ2-1; the match to TRBD2 covers 10 bases. Germline loops: CDR1 MNHEY, CDR2 SMNVEV (reference sequence). The V gene end was trimmed by 0 bases and the J gene end by 6 bases; junction bases not matched to a gene: 8. The CDR3 contains 17 residues.

This clonotype was detected many times. The CDR3 region is CSAEQGQSSTDTQYF. CDR3 DNA sequence: TGCAGTGCGGAGCAGGGACAGAGTAGCACAGATACGCAGTATTTT. This chain links TRBV20-1 with TRBJ2-3; the match to TRBD1 covers 7 bases. Per germline, CDR1 DFQATT and CDR2 SNEGSKA (reference sequence). CDR3 length: 15 residues. J lost 0 bases, V lost 6 bases, and 9 bases had no gene match.

Many counts were recorded for this clonotype. The rearrangement joins TRBV5-1 to TRBJ1-3; D unresolved. V was pared by 0 bases and J by 0 bases, with 7 bases between. CDR1 is SGHRS and CDR2 is YFSETQ in the germline V gene. This CDR3 has 15 amino acids. CDR3 sequence: CASSLDPPSGNTIYF. CDR3 sequence (DNA): TGCGCCAGCAGCTTGGACCCACCCTCTGGAAACACCATATATTTT.

Concerning this clonotype: A single base separates this from a much larger clone, so it may be a read error. J is TRBJ2-3 and V is TRBV7-2, with TRBD2 matching over 7 bases. Germline V gene data show CDR1 as SGHTA and CDR2 as FQGNSA. Unmatched junction bases numbered 13, after V lost 5 bases and J lost 2 bases. The CDR3 runs 17 residues. CDR3 DNA: TGTGCCAGCAGCGTCGTTGGGGGGGGAGCGCCCACAGATACGCAGTATTTT. Its protein is CASSVVGGGAPTDTQYF.

This clonotype was observed a few times. The chain couples TRBV7-9 to TRBJ1-1, with 8 bases that match TRBD1. Germline values: CDR1 SEHNR, CDR2 FQNEAQ (reference sequence). With 7 bases clipped from V and 4 bases from J, the junction kept 5 bases outside the gene matches. The CDR3 loop spans 13 amino acids. The CDR3 sequence: CASMGQALTEAFF. As DNA, the CDR3 is TGTGCCAGCATGGGACAGGCCCTCACTGAAGCTTTCTTT.

This clonotype was counted a single time. Possible read error: a much larger clone is one base away. This chain uses TRBV5-1 with TRBJ2-7, with 10 bases fitting TRBD1. The germline V gene encodes CDR1 SGHRS and CDR2 YFSETQ. Losses at the gene ends were 2 bases for V and 1 base for J; bases not matched to a gene: 6. The CDR3 consists of 16 residues. The CDR3 DNA reads as TGCGCCAGCAGCTTCGCGGGACAGGGGATTTCCTACGAGCAGTACTTC. Translation: CASSFAGQGISYEQYF.

This clonotype was seen only once. The V call is TRBV6-6, the J call TRBJ2-3; D ambiguous. V lost 0 bases and J 7 bases, leaving 8 bases between the germline ends. The CDR3 has 13 residues. The germline CDR1 and CDR2 sequences are MNHNY and SVGAGI (reference sequence). CDR3 DNA: TGTGCCAGCAGTTACTCGACCAGTCATACGCAGTATTTT. It translates to CASSYSTSHTQYF.

This clonotype was counted ten times or more. The rearrangement joins TRBV9 to TRBJ2-2; TRBD2 agrees at 11 bases. Trimming at V came to 3 bases and at J to 3 bases, leaving 7 bases not matched to a gene. Germline assignment: CDR1 SGDLS and CDR2 YYNGEE. This CDR3 has 17 residues. In DNA, the CDR3 is TGTGCCAGCAGCGCACCGGGACTAGCGGTACACACCGGGGAGCTGTTTTTT. Amino acid sequence: CASSAPGLAVHTGELFF.

Notes on this clonotype: A junction boundary mismatches the germline segment, possibly from a read error. The chain uses TRBV11-2 and TRBJ1-1; D remains ambiguous. This CDR3 contains 14 residues. The germline V gene encodes CDR1 SGHAT and CDR2 FQNNGV. This chain's CDR3 is CASSLGGQWTEASF. CDR3 nucleotide sequence: TGTGCCAGCAGCTTAGGAGGGCAGTGGACTGAAGCTTCCTTT.

This clonotype was recorded many times. The chain combines TRBV5-1 with TRBJ2-5, with a possible D match to TRBD1 (5 bases). CDR3 length equals 13 residues. Trimming cost V 1 base and J 2 bases, with 6 bases left between them. Germline CDR1 and CDR2: SGHRS and YFSETQ. The CDR3 loop reads CASSLRQQETQYF. CDR3 nucleotides: TGCGCCAGCAGCTTGAGACAGCAAGAGACCCAGTACTTC.

The V gene is TRBV13, the J gene TRBJ2-7; 8 positions agree with TRBD1. The length of the CDR3 is 13 residues. Germline assignment: CDR1 PRHDT and CDR2 FYEKMQ (reference sequence). V was pared by 5 bases and J by 7 bases, with 7 bases of the junction left unmatched. The CDR3 DNA sequence: TGTGCCAGCAGCCCTTGGACAGGGTGGGAGCAGTACTTC. As protein: CASSPWTGWEQYF.

This clonotype was seen ten or more times. The rearrangement joins TRBV6-1 to TRBJ2-3, with 8 bases matching TRBD1. Per the germline V gene, CDR1 is MNHNS and CDR2 is SASEGT. J gave up 0 bases and V 4 bases, and 9 bases lay outside the gene matches. The CDR3 contains 17 residues. CDR3 in DNA: TGTGCCAGCAGTGGCCTCGGACAGGGCGGGAGCACAGATACGCAGTATTTT. Its protein product is CASSGLGQGGSTDTQYF.

The chain couples TRBV29-1 to TRBJ2-1; TRBD2 matches at 7 bases. Unmatched junction bases numbered 4, after V lost 5 bases and J lost 6 bases. The CDR3 runs to 12 residues. Per germline, CDR1 SQVTM and CDR2 ANQGSEA. Here the CDR3 reads CSVHSGFNEQFF. The CDR3 nucleotides read TGCAGCGTTCATAGCGGGTTCAATGAGCAGTTCTTC.

Remarks on this clonotype: A much larger clone differs by one base, so this may be a read error. The chain combines TRBV11-1 with TRBJ1-1; unclear D gene. Germline CDR1 is SGHAT and CDR2 is FQDESV (reference sequence). The length of the CDR3 is 14 residues. Here the CDR3 DNA reads TGTTCCAGCAGCTTGACGGAGACGAACACTGAAGCTTTCTTT. Its protein is CSSSLTETNTEAFF.

This clonotype came up many times. The V call is TRBV9, the J call TRBJ2-1, with 8 bases matching TRBD2. V lost 3 bases and J lost 7; bases outside the gene matches: 12. The CDR3 runs 16 residues. CDR1 and CDR2 (germline): SGDLS, YYNGEE. The CDR3 protein is CASSAERTSIGNEQFF. The CDR3 DNA reads as TGTGCCAGCAGCGCCGAAAGGACTAGCATCGGGAATGAGCAGTTCTTC.

This chain uses TRBV30 with TRBJ2-1; D not certain. The germline gives CDR1 GTSNPN, CDR2 SVGIG (reference sequence). The CDR3 length is 14 residues. V was pared by 2 bases and J by 8 bases, with 16 bases between. In DNA form, the CDR3 reads TGTGCCTGGAGTCCTAACGGACCGACGGATGAGCAGTTCTTC. The encoded protein is CAWSPNGPTDEQFF.